This TCR beta chain came from a study of lymphopenia after photon versus proton radiotherapy. Study outcomes and limitations: Post-nadir TCR diversity decline inversely tracked overall survival among those who died. Only patients who died were analyzed for survival; proton advantage is unproven. After the lymphocyte nadir, photon-treated repertoires showed oligoclonal expansion, especially of CD8+ Temra cells.

The table came from immunoSEQ multiplex PCR; TCRdb's copy has only in-frame clones and leaves some out. The sample consists of some 40,000 clones, more than 85% of them appearing once. This CDR3 is 15 amino acids long. With 0 bases clipped from V and 2 bases from J, the junction kept 4 bases outside the gene matches. Germline V lookup: CDR1 LNHNV, CDR2 YYDKDF (reference sequence). Of note for this clone: Its antigen remains unidentified.

This receptor was taken from a man between 60 and 75 years old with cholangiocarcinoma. The J gene is TRBJ2-7, the V gene TRBV15; 7 positions agree with TRBD1. The material was peripheral blood, obtained from a patient treated with photon-based radiotherapy. This CDR3 is CATSRDGGQPYEQYF. The CDR3 DNA reads TGTGCCACCAGCAGAGATGGGGGACAGCCCTACGAGCAGTACTTC.